This T cell receptor beta chain appears in the sequencing data of a study of early T cells in non-severe SARS-CoV-2 infection. Molecules of cDNA were individually given unique molecular identifiers that were attached to them. TCRdb analysed the 5' RACE reads with MiXCR anew, one entry per CDR3 protein. The sample contains about 99,000 distinct CDR3 sequences, roughly 17% of which appear only once. Germline CDR1 LGHNA, CDR2 YNFKEQ. Unmatched junction bases numbered 15, after V lost 4 bases and J lost 7 bases. CDR3 length equals 16 residues. Source material: whole blood. This receptor was taken from an adult who was a healthcare worker with PCR-confirmed SARS-CoV-2 infection or an uninfected control (not recorded which). The gene calls are TRBV4-2 and TRBJ2-7; TRBD2 matches 8 bases. The CDR3 protein is CASSPWGERETREQYF. DNA for the CDR3: TGTGCCAGCAGCCCGTGGGGGGAGCGGGAGACTAGGGAGCAGTACTTC.